The 25 T cell receptor beta chains presented below share a single source sample, sequenced in a study of T cell clones after liver transplantation. The repertoire was sequenced with immunoSEQ multiplex PCR; TCRdb's copy has only in-frame clones and lacks some. The table records about 75,000 clones, less than 90% of them present only once. Sequenced here: CD4+ T cells from blood, sampled roughly 50 months after liver transplant. The source of these receptors is a human patient who received a liver transplant. Some of these T cells may belong to the graft donor.

The chain combines TRBV28 with TRBJ1-2; 10 bases align to TRBD1. With V trimmed by 4 bases and J by 7 bases, 12 bases remained unmatched. CDR1 is MDHEN and CDR2 is SYDVKM in the germline V gene. CDR3 length equals 16 residues. CDR3 loop: CASSSNSGQGGSGYTF. Here the CDR3 DNA reads TGTGCCAGCAGTTCAAATAGTGGACAGGGGGGGTCTGGCTACACCTTC.

This chain links TRBV7-2 with TRBJ1-2; tentatively, D is TRBD1 (5 bases). Looked up from germline, CDR1 is SGHTA and CDR2 is FQGNSA. The CDR3 loop spans 14 amino acids. V was clipped by 7 bases and J by 7 bases, with 19 bases between them. CDR3 sequence reads: CASIPAAGGSGYTF. The CDR3 nucleotides are TGTGCCAGCATCCCCGCGGCGGGGGGGAGTGGCTACACCTTC.

The chain couples TRBV6-1 to TRBJ1-2; 7 positions match TRBD1. The CDR3 has 13 amino acids. V shed 2 bases and J 5 bases; nucleotides not matched to a gene: 2. From germline, CDR1 is MNHNS and CDR2 SASEGT. CDR3 amino acids: CASSENRGYGYTF. The CDR3 region has the DNA TGTGCCAGCAGTGAAAACAGGGGTTATGGCTACACCTTC.

The genes are TRBV5-1 and TRBJ1-5; D is unclear. CDR3 size: 13 residues. The V end was cut by 7 bases, the J end by 4 bases, with 12 bases between. In germline, CDR1 is SGHRS, CDR2 YFSETQ. The CDR3 protein is CASRRAENQPQHF. CDR3 bases: TGCGCCAGCCGGCGGGCAGAAAATCAGCCCCAGCATTTT.

This clone showed up just once. The chain links TRBV6-5 to TRBJ1-2; D remains unclear. Germline V gene data show CDR1 as MNHEY and CDR2 as SVGAGI. The CDR3 runs 15 residues. V was cut by 5 bases and J by 2 bases, with 15 bases left in between. The CDR3 region is CASSILPGENYGYTF. In DNA, the CDR3 is TGTGCCAGCAGTATATTACCCGGGGAAAACTATGGCTACACCTTC.

This clone was observed a handful of times. The chain has TRBV6-1 and TRBJ1-6, with no clear D. Germline loops: CDR1 MNHNS, CDR2 SASEGT. The CDR3 spans 11 residues. V gave up 3 bases and J gave up 9 bases, with 3 bases separating them. CDR3 coding DNA: TGTGCCAGCAGTGAGCTTTCACCCCTCCACTTT. As protein: CASSELSPLHF.

CDR3 residues: CASSYLTGPGDTQYF. The DNA for the CDR3 is TGTGCCAGCAGCTACCTTACAGGGCCGGGAGATACGCAGTATTTT. The V gene is TRBV5-6, the J gene TRBJ2-3; maybe TRBD1 (6 bases). Trimming took 3 bases from V and 5 from J, leaving 16 bases between them. Germline CDR1 is SGHDT and CDR2 is YYEEEE. The CDR3 sequence is 15 residues long.

This clone was counted once. The chain links TRBV19 to TRBJ1-4; no clear D. Germline V gives CDR1 LNHDA, CDR2 SQIVND (reference sequence). The CDR3 sequence is 13 residues long. Between the trimmed V and J ends, which lost 7 bases and 9 bases, there was a span of 15 bases. CDR3 coding DNA: TGTGCCAGTATTTCAACCTCAAATCAAAAACTGTTTTTT. The encoded protein is CASISTSNQKLFF.

This chain connects TRBV7-3 to TRBJ2-7, with TRBD1 matching over 8 bases. Germline V gene data show CDR1 as SGHTA and CDR2 as FQGTGA. The length of the CDR3 is 15 residues. The V segment lost 4 bases and the J segment 2 bases; nucleotides outside the gene matches: 7. The CDR3 DNA is TGTGCCAGCAGCTATACAGGACAGGGAGCCTACGAGCAGTACTTC. Amino acids: CASSYTGQGAYEQYF. The variable domain in full, completed from reference TRBV7-3 and TRBJ2-7, reads GAGVSQTPSNKVTEKGKYVELRCDPISGHTALYWYRQSLGQGPEFLIYFQGTGAADDSGLPNDRFFAVRPEGSVSTLKIQRTERGDSAVYLCASSYTGQGAYEQYFGPGTRLTVT.

This CDR3 reads CASSLNRVQGTEAFF. The CDR3, as DNA: TGCGCCAGCAGCTTGAATCGTGTCCAGGGAACTGAAGCTTTCTTT. This chain connects TRBV5-1 to TRBJ1-1, with D perhaps TRBD1 (5 bases). The CDR3 is 15 amino acids. CDR1 is SGHRS and CDR2 is YFSETQ in the germline V gene. V lost 1 base and J lost 5, with 15 bases in between.

The chain employs TRBV27 and TRBJ2-2; D assignment may be TRBD1 or TRBD2 (5 bases each). Germline V gene lookup returns CDR1 MNHEY and CDR2 SMNVEV (reference sequence). The CDR3 contains 16 residues. V was clipped by 4 bases and J by 8 bases, with 20 bases between them. The CDR3 spells CASSSRDRPPMGELFF. In DNA, the CDR3 is TGTGCCAGCAGTTCCCGGGACCGTCCCCCCATGGGGGAGCTGTTTTTT.

This chain joins TRBV11-2 and TRBJ2-7; D gene ambiguous. Between the trimmed V and J ends, which lost 3 bases and 2 bases, there was a span of 11 bases. The CDR3 spans 14 residues. Germline V lookup: CDR1 SGHAT, CDR2 FQNNGV. The CDR3 nucleotides are TGTGCCAGCAGCTTTATTGGCAGGCCCTACGAGCAGTACTTC. Its translation is CASSFIGRPYEQYF.

The chain is built from TRBV2 and TRBJ2-6; no definite D call. CDR1 is SNHLY, CDR2 FYNNEI, per germline. Trimming removed 0 bases from V and 0 bases from J, with 6 bases in between. This CDR3 region has 16 residues. The CDR3 nucleotides are TGTGCCAGCAGTGAAGCTAGGGCCTCTGGGGCCAACGTCCTGACTTTC. It specifies CASSEARASGANVLTF.

This chain joins TRBV4-2 and TRBJ2-7; no firm D call. Deletions cut 1 base from V and 4 bases from J, with 8 bases between. The CDR3 runs 13 residues. The germline V gene has CDR1 LGHNA and CDR2 YNFKEQ. The CDR3 nucleotides read TGTGCCAGCAGCCAAGCACAAGGATACGAGCAGTACTTC. Translated, it gives CASSQAQGYEQYF.

V and J are TRBV25-1 and TRBJ2-1; TRBD2 might be the D (6 bases). The germline V gene has CDR1 MGHDK and CDR2 SYGVNS. The CDR3 has 17 amino acids. V was clipped by 2 bases and J by 4 bases, with 18 bases between them. The CDR3 region has the DNA TGTGCCAGCAGTGAAAACCGACGGGGGTCTCGATACAATGAGCAGTTCTTC. Its translation is CASSENRRGSRYNEQFF.

The chain carries TRBV7-3 and TRBJ2-3; 7 positions agree with TRBD2. V dropped 0 bases and J dropped 1; count of bases not matched to a gene: 1. The CDR3 sequence is 15 residues long. CDR1 is SGHTA, CDR2 FQGTGA, per germline. DNA of the CDR3: TGTGCCAGCAGCTTAACGCTAGCGGGCACAGATACGCAGTATTTT. Translating it yields CASSLTLAGTDTQYF.

This rearrangement joins TRBV9 to TRBJ2-1; TRBD1 matches 8 bases. V shed 0 bases and J 5 bases; nucleotides not matched to a gene: 28. The CDR3 length is 23 residues. Germline loops: CDR1 SGDLS, CDR2 YYNGEE. The DNA for the CDR3 is TGTGCCAGCAGCGTAGCTGGTGGGGCGCTTTGGCTGCCGAACAGGGGGTCCGACAATGAGCAGTTCTTC. As protein: CASSVAGGALWLPNRGSDNEQFF.

The rearrangement joins TRBV6-1 to TRBJ2-7, with D unclear. Trimming shortened V by 5 bases and J by 4 bases, and 6 bases separated the two germline ends. Germline V gene lookup returns CDR1 MNHNS and CDR2 SASEGT. The CDR3 loop spans 11 amino acids. The CDR3 nucleotides are TGTGCCAGCAGTTACAAGTACGAGCAGTACTTC. Amino acids: CASSYKYEQYF.

The V and J genes are TRBV18 and TRBJ2-3; maybe TRBD1 (6 bases). CDR1 and CDR2 from the germline V gene are KGHSH and LQKENI. The CDR3 length is 14 residues. Trimming pared 3 bases from V and 7 bases from J, leaving 14 bases between. As DNA, the CDR3 is TGTGCCAGCTCACCGGTGGCAGGGGCGCATACGCAGTATTTT. Translating gives CASSPVAGAHTQYF. Supplemented by reference TRBV18 and TRBJ2-3, the full variable domain reads NAGVMQNPRHLVRRRGQEARLRCSPMKGHSHVYWYRQLPEEGLKFMVYLQKENIIDESGMPKERFSAEFPKEGPSILRIQQVVRGDSAAYFCASSPVAGAHTQYFGPGTRLTVL.

V usage is TRBV6-5 and J usage is TRBJ2-7; D might be TRBD1 (6 bases). CDR3 length: 16 amino acids. Trimming removed 0 bases at V and 0 bases at J, with 12 bases between. CDR1 and CDR2 from the germline V gene are MNHEY and SVGAGI. Here the CDR3 reads CASSYSRQGSSYEQYF. CDR3 DNA sequence: TGTGCCAGCAGTTACTCGAGGCAGGGGAGCTCCTACGAGCAGTACTTC.

The chain couples TRBV6-5 to TRBJ2-7, with 8 bases matching TRBD2. This CDR3 is 15 amino acids long. The germline CDR1 and CDR2 sequences are MNHEY and SVGAGI. V gave up 0 bases and J gave up 7 bases; unmatched junction bases: 8. The CDR3 coding sequence is TGTGCCAGCAGTTACTCGACCGGGAGGGGGGGTGAGCAGTACTTC. It yields the protein CASSYSTGRGGEQYF.

The rearrangement joins TRBV4-1 to TRBJ2-1; D is ambiguous. V dropped 0 bases and J dropped 6 bases, with 9 bases sitting between them. The CDR3 is 14 amino acids. The germline V gene encodes CDR1 MGHRA and CDR2 YSYEKL. The CDR3 bases are TGCGCCAGCAGCCAAGAGGCCCGAACCAATGAGCAGTTCTTC. Protein product: CASSQEARTNEQFF.

This rearrangement joins TRBV14 to TRBJ2-2, with D uncertain. The V gene's germline CDR1 is SGHDN and CDR2 FVKESK. The V end was cut by 5 bases, the J end by 6 bases, with 10 bases between. CDR3 length: 13 amino acids. The CDR3 DNA follows: TGTGCCAGCAGCTCGTCGATAGCCGGGGAGCTGTTTTTT. This gives the protein CASSSSIAGELFF.

This clone was found a few times. The chain employs TRBV4-3 and TRBJ2-2, with TRBD1 matching 8 bases. Germline V CDR1 and CDR2: LGHNA, YSLEER. The CDR3 is 14 residues long. After removal of 5 bases from V and 6 bases from J, the junction contained 5 bases not matched to a gene. The CDR3 DNA sequence: TGCGCCAGCAGCTCAGGGGGCGATGCCGGGGAGCTGTTTTTT. This gives the protein CASSSGGDAGELFF.

V usage is TRBV2 and J usage is TRBJ1-1; D unresolved. Trimming shortened V by 3 bases and J by 10 bases, and 15 bases separated the two germline ends. The CDR3 runs to 13 residues. Per the germline V gene, CDR1 is SNHLY and CDR2 is FYNNEI. The CDR3 sequence: CASSEFASEGAFF. DNA for the CDR3: TGTGCCAGCAGTGAGTTTGCGAGCGAGGGAGCTTTCTTT.